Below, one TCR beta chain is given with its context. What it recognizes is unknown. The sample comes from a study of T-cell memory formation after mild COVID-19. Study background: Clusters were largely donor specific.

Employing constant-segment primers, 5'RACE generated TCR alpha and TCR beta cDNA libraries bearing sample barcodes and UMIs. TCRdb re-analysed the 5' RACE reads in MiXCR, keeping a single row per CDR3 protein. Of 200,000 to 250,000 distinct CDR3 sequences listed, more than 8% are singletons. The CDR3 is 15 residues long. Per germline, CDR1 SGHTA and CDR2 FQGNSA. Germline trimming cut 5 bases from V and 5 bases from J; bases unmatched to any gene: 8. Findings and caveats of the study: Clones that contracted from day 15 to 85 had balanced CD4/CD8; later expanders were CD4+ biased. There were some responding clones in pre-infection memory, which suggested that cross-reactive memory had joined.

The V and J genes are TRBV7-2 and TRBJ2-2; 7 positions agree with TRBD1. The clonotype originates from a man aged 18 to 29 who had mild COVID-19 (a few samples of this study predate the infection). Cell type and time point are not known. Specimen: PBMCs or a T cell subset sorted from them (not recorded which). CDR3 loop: CASSPGTAFTGELFF. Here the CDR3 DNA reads TGTGCCAGCAGCCCCGGGACAGCTTTTACCGGGGAGCTGTTTTTT.